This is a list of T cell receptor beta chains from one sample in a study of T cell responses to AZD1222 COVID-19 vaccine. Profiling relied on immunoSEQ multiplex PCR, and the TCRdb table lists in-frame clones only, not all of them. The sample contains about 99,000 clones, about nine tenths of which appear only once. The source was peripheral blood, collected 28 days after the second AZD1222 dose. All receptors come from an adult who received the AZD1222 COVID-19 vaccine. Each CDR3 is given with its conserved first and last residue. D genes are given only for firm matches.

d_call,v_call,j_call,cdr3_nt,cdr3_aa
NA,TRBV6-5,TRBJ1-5,TGTGCCAGCAGTCCGGTTCGTGGGGGCTTGCAGCCCCAGCATTTT,CASSPVRGGLQPQHF
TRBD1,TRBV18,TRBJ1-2,TGTGCCAGCTCACCTGGGGACAGGGGTTTTGACTACTATGGCTACACCTTC,CASSPGDRGFDYYGYTF
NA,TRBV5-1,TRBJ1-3,TGCGCCAGCAGCTTGGAAGGGCCTGGAAACACCATATATTTT,CASSLEGPGNTIYF
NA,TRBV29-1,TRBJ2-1,TGCAGCGTTGAAAGGGGCCGGGATGAGCAGTTCTTC,CSVERGRDEQFF
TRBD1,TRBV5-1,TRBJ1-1,TGCGCCAGCAGCAGACAGGGTAGCACTGAAGCTTTCTTT,CASSRQGSTEAFF
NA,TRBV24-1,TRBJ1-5,TGTGCCACCAGTGGACCCTCATTGGGCGGGAGCAATCAGCCCCAGCATTTT,CATSGPSLGGSNQPQHF
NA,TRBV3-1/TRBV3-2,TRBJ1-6,TGTGCCAGCAGCCAAGGTGGGGGACAATCACCCCTCCACTTT,CASSQGGGQSPLHF
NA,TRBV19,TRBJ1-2,TGTGCCAGTAGTATAGCCGGGGACGGCTACACCTTC,CASSIAGDGYTF
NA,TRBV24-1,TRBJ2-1,TGTGCCACCAGTGACCGAGGGACGGCCGATCGTTACAATGAGCAGTTCTTC,CATSDRGTADRYNEQFF
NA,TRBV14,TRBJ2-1,TGTGCCAGCAGCCAACTAGGGGGGTACAATGAGCAGTTCTTC,CASSQLGGYNEQFF